The entry below gives a single T cell receptor (beta chain) sequence along with its context. Its antigen is currently unknown. PCR primers comprised 60 Vbeta and 13 Jbeta primers. Here immunoSEQ multiplex PCR was the method, and the copy in TCRdb shows in-frame clones only, minus some. Among about 130,000 clones listed, roughly three quarters were seen once. These data are taken from a study of cytomegalovirus exposure and HLA in healthy donors. Study-wide results and limits: Analysis was carried out at a later point, and it linked a missense DCLRE1C variant to TCR beta V- and J-gene trimming. Cytomegalovirus association was assigned to approximately 180 TCR beta chains. According to reports, the classifier identified cytomegalovirus status with high specificity and sensitivity. The majority of CMV-associated TCR beta chains were reported as apparently HLA-restricted in a later analysis.

Trimming removed 4 bases from V and 7 bases from J; junction bases left unmatched: 12. CDR1 and CDR2 from the germline V gene are SGHDT and YYEEEE. This CDR3 region has 16 residues. This receptor was taken from a woman in her twenties or thirties in good health and CMV-seronegative. This sequence joins TRBV5-6 and TRBJ2-1; 9 bases match TRBD2. The sample was PBMCs. CDR3 bases: TGTGCCAGCAGCGCCGGACGGGTAGCGGGGGTGAATGAGCAGTTCTTC. This gives the protein CASSAGRVAGVNEQFF.